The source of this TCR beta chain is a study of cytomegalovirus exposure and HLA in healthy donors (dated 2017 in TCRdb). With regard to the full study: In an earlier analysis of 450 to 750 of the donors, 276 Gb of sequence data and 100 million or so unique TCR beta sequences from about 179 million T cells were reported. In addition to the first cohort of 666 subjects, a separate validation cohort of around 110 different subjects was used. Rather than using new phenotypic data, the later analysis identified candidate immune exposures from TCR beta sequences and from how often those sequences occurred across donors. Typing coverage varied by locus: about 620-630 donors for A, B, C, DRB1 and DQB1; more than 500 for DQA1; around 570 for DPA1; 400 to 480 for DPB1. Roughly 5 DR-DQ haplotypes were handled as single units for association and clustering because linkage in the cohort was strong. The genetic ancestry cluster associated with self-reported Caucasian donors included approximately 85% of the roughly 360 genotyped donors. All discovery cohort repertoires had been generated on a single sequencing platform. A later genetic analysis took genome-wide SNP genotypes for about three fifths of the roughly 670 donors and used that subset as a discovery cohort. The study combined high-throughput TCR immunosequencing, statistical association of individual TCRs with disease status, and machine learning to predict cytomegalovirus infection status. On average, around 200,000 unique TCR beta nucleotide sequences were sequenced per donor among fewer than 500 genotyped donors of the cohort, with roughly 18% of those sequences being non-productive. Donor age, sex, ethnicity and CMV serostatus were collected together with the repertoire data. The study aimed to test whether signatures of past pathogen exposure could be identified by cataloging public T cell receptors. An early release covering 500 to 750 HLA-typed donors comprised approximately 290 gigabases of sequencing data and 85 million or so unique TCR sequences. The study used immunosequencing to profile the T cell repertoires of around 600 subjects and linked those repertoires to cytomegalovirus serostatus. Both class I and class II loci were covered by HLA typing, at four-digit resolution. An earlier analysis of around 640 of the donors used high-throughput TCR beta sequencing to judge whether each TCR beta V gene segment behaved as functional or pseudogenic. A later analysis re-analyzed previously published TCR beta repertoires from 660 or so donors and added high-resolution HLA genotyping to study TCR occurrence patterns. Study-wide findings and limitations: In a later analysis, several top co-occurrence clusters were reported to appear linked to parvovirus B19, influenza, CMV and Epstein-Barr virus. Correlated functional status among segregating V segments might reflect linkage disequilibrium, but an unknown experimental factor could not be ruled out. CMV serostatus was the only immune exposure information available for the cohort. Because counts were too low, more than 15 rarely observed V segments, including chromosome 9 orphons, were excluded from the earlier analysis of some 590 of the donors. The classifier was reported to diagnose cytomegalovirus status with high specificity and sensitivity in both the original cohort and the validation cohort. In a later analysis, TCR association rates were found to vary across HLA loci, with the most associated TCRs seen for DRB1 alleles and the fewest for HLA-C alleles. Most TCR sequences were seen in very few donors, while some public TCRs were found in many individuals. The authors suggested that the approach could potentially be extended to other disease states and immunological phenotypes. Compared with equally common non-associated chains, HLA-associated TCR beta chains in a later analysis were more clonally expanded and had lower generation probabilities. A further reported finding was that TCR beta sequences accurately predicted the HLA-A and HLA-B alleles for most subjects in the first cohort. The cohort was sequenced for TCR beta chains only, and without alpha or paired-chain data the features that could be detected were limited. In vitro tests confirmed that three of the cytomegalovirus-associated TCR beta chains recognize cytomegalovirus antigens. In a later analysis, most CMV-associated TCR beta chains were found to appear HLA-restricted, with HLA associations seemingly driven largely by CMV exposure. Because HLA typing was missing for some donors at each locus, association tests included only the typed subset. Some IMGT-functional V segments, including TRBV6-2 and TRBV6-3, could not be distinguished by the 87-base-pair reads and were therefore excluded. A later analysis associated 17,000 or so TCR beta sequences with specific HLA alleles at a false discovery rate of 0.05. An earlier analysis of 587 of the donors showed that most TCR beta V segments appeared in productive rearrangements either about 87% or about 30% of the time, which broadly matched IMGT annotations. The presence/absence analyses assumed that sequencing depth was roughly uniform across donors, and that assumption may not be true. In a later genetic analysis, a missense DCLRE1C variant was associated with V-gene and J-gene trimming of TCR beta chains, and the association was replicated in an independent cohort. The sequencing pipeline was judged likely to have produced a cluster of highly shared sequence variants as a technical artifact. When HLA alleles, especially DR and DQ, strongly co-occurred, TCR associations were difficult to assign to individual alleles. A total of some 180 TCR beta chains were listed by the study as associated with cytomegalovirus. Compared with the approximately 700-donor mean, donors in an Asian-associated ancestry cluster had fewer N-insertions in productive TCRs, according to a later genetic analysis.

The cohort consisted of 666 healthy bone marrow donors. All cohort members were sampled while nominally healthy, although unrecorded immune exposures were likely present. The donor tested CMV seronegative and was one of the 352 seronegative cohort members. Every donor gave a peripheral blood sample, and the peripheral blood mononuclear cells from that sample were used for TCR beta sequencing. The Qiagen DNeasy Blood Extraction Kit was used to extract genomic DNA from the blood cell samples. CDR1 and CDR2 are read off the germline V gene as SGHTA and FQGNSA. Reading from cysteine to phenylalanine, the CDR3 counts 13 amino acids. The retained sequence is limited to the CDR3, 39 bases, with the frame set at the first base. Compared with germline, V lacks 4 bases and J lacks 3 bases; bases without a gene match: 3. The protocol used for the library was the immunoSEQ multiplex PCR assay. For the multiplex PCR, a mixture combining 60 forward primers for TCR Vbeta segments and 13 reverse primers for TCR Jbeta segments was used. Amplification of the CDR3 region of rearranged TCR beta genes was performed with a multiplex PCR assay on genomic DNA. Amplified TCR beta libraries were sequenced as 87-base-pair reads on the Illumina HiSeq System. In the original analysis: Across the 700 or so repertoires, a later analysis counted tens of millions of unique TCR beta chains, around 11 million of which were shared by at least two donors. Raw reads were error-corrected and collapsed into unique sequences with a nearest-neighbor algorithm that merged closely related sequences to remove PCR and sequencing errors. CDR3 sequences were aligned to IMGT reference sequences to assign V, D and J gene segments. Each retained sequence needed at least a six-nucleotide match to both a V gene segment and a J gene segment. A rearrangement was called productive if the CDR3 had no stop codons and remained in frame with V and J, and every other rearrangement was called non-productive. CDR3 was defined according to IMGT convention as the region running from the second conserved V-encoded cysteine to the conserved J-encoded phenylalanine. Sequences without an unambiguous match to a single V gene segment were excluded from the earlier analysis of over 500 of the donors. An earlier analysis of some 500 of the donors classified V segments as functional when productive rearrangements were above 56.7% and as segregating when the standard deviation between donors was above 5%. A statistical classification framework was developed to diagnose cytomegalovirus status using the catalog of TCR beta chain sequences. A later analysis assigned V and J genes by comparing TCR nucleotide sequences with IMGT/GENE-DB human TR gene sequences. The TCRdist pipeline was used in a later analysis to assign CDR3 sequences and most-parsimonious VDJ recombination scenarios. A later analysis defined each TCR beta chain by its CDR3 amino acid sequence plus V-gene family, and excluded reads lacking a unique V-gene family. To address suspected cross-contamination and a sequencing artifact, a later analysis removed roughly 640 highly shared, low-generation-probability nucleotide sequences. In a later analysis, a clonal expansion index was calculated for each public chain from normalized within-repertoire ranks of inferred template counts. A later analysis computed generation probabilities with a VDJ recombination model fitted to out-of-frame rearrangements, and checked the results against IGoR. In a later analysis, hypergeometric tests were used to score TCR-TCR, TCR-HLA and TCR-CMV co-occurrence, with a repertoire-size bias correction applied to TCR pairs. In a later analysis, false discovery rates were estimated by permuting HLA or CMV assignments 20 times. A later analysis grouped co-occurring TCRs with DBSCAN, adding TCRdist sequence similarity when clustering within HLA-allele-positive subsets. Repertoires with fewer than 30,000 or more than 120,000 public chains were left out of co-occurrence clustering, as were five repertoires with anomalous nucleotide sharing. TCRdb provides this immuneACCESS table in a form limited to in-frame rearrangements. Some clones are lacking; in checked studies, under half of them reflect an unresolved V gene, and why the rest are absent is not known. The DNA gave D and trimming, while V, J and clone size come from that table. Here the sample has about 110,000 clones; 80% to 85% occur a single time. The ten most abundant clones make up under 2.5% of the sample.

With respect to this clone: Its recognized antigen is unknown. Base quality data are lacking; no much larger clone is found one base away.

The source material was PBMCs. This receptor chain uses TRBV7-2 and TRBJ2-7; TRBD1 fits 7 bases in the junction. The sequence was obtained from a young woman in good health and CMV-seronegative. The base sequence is TGTGCCAGCAGCTCTGACAGGGTCTACGAGCAGTACTTC. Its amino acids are CASSSDRVYEQYF. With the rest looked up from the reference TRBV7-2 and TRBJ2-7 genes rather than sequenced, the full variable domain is GAGVSQSPSNKVTEKGKDVELRCDPISGHTALYWYRQSLGQGLEFLIYFQGNSAPDKSGLPSDRFSAERTGGSVSTLTIQRTQQEDSAVYLCASSSDRVYEQYFGPGTRLTVT.